These 6 T cell receptor beta chains were sequenced from one sample in a study of cytomegalovirus exposure and HLA in healthy donors. Amplification used 60 Vbeta primers and 13 Jbeta primers. Sequencing used immunoSEQ multiplex PCR; TCRdb keeps in-frame clones, though not all of them. The sample holds 180,000 or so clones; approximately 85% are singletons and the top ten take roughly 9.3%. Sample: PBMCs. The source is a man between 18 and 29 years old in good health and CMV-seropositive.

This clone was counted a single time. The rearrangement uses TRBV5-1 and TRBJ1-2; 8 bases agree with TRBD1. The germline gives CDR1 SGHRS, CDR2 YFSETQ. Trimming removed 4 bases from V and 8 bases from J; junction bases left unmatched: 13. This CDR3 contains 15 residues. The CDR3 region has the DNA TGCGCCAGCAGCCCTACCCACGGGACAGGAGAGGGCTACACCTTC. Translation gives CASSPTHGTGEGYTF.

This chain links TRBV6-5 with TRBJ2-3; TRBD2 is a possible D gene (6 bases). Germline lookup yields CDR1 MNHEY and CDR2 SVGAGI. This CDR3 has 12 residues. V was trimmed by 5 bases and J by 11 bases, leaving 14 bases between them. CDR3 loop: CASSATSFQQYF. The CDR3 nucleotides read TGTGCCAGCAGTGCGACTAGTTTTCAGCAGTATTTT.

This clone was observed once. The genes are TRBV7-8 and TRBJ2-4; a weak D match, TRBD2 (6 bases). Germline V CDR1 and CDR2: SGHVS, FQNEAQ. V lost 5 bases, J lost 4 bases, and 15 bases lay in between. CDR3 length: 15 residues. DNA of the CDR3: TGTGCCAGCAGCCAGATAAGGCGGGATAAAAACATTCAGTACTTC. Protein: CASSQIRRDKNIQYF.

This chain links TRBV9 with TRBJ2-2, with a tentative D call TRBD2 (6 bases). V was cut by 9 bases and J by 5 bases, with 20 bases left in between. CDR1 SGDLS and CDR2 YYNGEE come from the germline V gene. The CDR3 extends over 15 amino acids. This CDR3 reads CATLSGEVGTGELFF. CDR3 coding DNA: TGTGCCACCCTCTCGGGGGAGGTGGGAACCGGGGAGCTGTTTTTT.

This chain connects TRBV27 to TRBJ2-6, with 7 positions matching TRBD1. This CDR3 contains 16 residues. From germline, CDR1 is MNHEY and CDR2 SMNVEV (reference sequence). With 7 bases clipped from V and 0 bases from J, the junction kept 6 bases outside the gene matches. CDR3 DNA: TGTGCCAGCAACACAGGGGAACCCTCTGGGGCCAACGTCCTGACTTTC. Its protein is CASNTGEPSGANVLTF. The full variable domain, completed using reference TRBV27 and TRBJ2-6, is EAQVTQNPRYLITVTGKKLTVTCSQNMNHEYMSWYRQDPGLGLRQIYYSMNVEVTDKGDVPEGYKVSRKEKRNFPLILESPSPNQTSLYFCASNTGEPSGANVLTFGAGSRLTVL.

The chain is built from TRBV19 and TRBJ2-5; 7 nucleotides agree with TRBD2. Germline assignment: CDR1 LNHDA and CDR2 SQIVND (reference sequence). Unmatched junction bases numbered 3, after V lost 7 bases and J lost 1 base. The CDR3 contains 13 residues. CDR3 sequence: CASKVAGQETQYF. CDR3 sequence (DNA): TGTGCCAGTAAGGTAGCGGGCCAAGAGACCCAGTACTTC.